This T cell receptor beta chain was captured by sequencing in a study of blood T cell repertoires in COVID-19. For the study at large: The cDNA or gDNA used as material had been derived from T cells, B-cell-depleted T cells, or PBMCs.

Cohorts were assigned according to the clinical history that participants reported. Two consecutive negative NP/OP PCR tests, clearance, or resolved symptoms defined Cohort 3 recovery. Authors' data handling: Scientists estimated how many nucleated cells there were by amplifying reference gene primers. The protocol was immunoSEQ multiplex PCR, while the TCRdb copy is restricted to in-frame clones and leaves out a portion. The V and J calls and clone size are taken from that table; D and trimming were inferred from the DNA. The sample lists some 150,000 clones, 80% to 90% occurring once. Per the germline V gene, CDR1 is LNHDA and CDR2 is SQIVND (reference sequence). This CDR3 region has 15 residues. Trimming at V came to 6 bases and at J to 4 bases, leaving 10 bases not matched to a gene.

The sample comprised PBMCs or T cells enriched from blood (not recorded which). The genes are TRBV19 and TRBJ2-3; 7 bases agree with TRBD2. This receptor was taken from a man over 45 who had recovered from COVID-19. The CDR3 bases are TGTGCCAGTAGCCCCGGACCGGGGGGACCAGATACGCAGTATTTT. Protein product: CASSPGPGGPDTQYF. Filled out from reference TRBV19 and TRBJ2-3, the complete variable domain reads DGGITQSPKYLFRKEGQNVTLSCEQNLNHDAMYWYRQDPGQGLRLIYYSQIVNDFQKGDIAEGYSVSREKKESFPLTVTSAQKNPTAFYLCASSPGPGGPDTQYFGPGTRLTVL.